This T cell receptor (beta chain) emerged from a study of CD8 T cells in ankylosing spondylitis. Study results and limitations: Within peripheral blood, clones linked to disease were CD8+ and relatively rare.

TCRdb re-called the 5' RACE reads through MiXCR, storing one row per CDR3 protein. This repertoire shows roughly 38,000 distinct CDR3 sequences, over 2.5% found once; its top ten account for about 2.8%. This clonotype was detected ten times or more. Its antigen is still unknown. The source material was blood, either unsorted or a sorted T cell fraction (not recorded which). The source of this sequence is a male donor with ankylosing spondylitis or in good health (not recorded which).

The CDR3 reads CASSTTNANTGELFF. The CDR3, as DNA: TGTGCCAGCAGCACTACTAACGCGAACACCGGGGAGCTGTTTTTT. The chain is built from TRBV9 and TRBJ2-2; D is unresolved. V was shortened by 4 bases and J by 0 bases, with 10 bases between the two germline ends. The CDR3 sequence is 15 residues long. Germline V gene data show CDR1 as SGDLS and CDR2 as YYNGEE.